This T cell receptor beta chain was retrieved from a study of Graves' ophthalmopathy and Graves' hyperthyroidism. The CDR3 spans 14 residues. Unmatched junction bases numbered 7, after V lost 6 bases and J lost 2 bases. This clonotype was seen ten or more times. Excluded: other autoimmune disease, uncontrolled infection, pregnancy or lactation. Amplification from RNA transcripts yielded the TCR beta CDR3 regions. RT-PCR was first run with HTBI primers, then multiplex PCR in a second round. TCRdb reprocessed the multiplex PCR reads with MiXCR, giving one entry per CDR3 protein. This table holds around 590,000 distinct CDR3 sequences, 39% found once.

Sequenced: peripheral blood or thyroid tissue (not recorded which). V and J are TRBV12-3 or TRBV12-4 and TRBJ2-7, with 7 nucleotides matching TRBD1. The sequence was obtained from an adult man with Graves' hyperthyroidism. The CDR3 nucleotides read TGTGCCAGCAGGTCTACCGGGACAGCCTACGAGCAGTACTTC. Its protein is CASRSTGTAYEQYF.